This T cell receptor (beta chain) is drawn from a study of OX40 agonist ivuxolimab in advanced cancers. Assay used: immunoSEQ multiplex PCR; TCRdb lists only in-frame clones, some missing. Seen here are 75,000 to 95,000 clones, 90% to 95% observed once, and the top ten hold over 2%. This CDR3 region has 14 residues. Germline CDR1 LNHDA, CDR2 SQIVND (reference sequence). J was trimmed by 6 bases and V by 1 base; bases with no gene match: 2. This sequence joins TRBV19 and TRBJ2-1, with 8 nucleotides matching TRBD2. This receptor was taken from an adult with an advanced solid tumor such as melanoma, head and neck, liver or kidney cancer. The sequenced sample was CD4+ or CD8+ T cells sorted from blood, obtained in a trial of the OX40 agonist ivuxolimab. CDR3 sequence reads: CASSIAAGANEQFF. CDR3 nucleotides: TGTGCCAGTAGTATAGCAGCGGGAGCCAATGAGCAGTTCTTC.